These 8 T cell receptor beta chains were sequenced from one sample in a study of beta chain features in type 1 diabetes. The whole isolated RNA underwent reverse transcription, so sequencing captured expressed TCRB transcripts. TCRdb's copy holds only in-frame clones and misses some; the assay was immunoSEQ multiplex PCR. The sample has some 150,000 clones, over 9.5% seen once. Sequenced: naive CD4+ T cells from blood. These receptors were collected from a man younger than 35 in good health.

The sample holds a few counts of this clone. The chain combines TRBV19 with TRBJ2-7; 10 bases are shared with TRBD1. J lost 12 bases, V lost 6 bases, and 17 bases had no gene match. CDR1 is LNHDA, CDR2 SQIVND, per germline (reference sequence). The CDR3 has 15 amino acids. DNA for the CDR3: TGTGCCAGTAGCAGGACCGGGACAGGGGCTGAGCCGCGGTACTTC. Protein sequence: CASSRTGTGAEPRYF.

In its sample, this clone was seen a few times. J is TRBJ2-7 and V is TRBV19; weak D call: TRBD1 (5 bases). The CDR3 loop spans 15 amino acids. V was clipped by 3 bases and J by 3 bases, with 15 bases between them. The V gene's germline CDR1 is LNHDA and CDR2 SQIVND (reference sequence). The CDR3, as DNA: TGTGCCAGTAGTATCAGGGATATCCGAGACTACGAGCAGTACTTC. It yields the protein CASSIRDIRDYEQYF.

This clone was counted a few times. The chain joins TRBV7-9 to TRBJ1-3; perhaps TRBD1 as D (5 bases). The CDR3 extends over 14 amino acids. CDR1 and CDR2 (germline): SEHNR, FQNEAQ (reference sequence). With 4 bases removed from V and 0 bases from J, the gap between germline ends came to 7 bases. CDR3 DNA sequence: TGTGCCAGCAGCTCCGGGGGCTCTGGAAACACCATATATTTT. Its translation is CASSSGGSGNTIYF. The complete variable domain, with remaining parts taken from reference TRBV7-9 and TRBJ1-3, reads DTGVSQNPRHKITKRGQNVTFRCDPISEHNRLYWYRQTLGQGPEFLTYFQNEAQLEKSRLLSDRFSAERPKGSFSTLEIQRTEQGDSAMYLCASSSGGSGNTIYFGEGSWLTVV.

CDR3 sequence (DNA): TGTGCCAGCAGCACCCCTCGTTGGGGAGGTACTGAAGCTTTCTTT. Translated: CASSTPRWGGTEAFF. This rearrangement joins TRBV7-2 to TRBJ1-1, with unresolved D. The length of the CDR3 is 15 residues. The germline gives CDR1 SGHTA, CDR2 FQGNSA. Trimming removed 5 bases at V and 5 bases at J, with 18 bases between.

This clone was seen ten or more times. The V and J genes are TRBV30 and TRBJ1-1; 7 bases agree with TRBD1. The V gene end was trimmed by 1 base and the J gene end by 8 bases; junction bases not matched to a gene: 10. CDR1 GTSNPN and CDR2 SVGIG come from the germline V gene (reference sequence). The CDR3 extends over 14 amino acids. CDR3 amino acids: CAWSAGTVNPEAFF. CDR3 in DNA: TGTGCCTGGAGTGCCGGGACAGTCAACCCCGAAGCTTTCTTT.

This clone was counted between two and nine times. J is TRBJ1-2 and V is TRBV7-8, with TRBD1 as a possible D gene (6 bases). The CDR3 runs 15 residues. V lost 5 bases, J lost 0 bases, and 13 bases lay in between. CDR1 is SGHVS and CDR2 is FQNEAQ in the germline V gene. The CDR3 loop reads CASSVGQQPNYGYTF. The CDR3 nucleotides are TGTGCCAGCAGCGTAGGACAGCAGCCTAACTATGGCTACACCTTC. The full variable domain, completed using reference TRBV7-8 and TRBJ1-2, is GAGVSQSPRYKVAKRGQDVALRCDPISGHVSLFWYQQALGQGPEFLTYFQNEAQLDKSGLPSDRFFAERPEGSVSTLKIQRTQQEDSAVYLCASSVGQQPNYGYTFGSGTRLTVV.

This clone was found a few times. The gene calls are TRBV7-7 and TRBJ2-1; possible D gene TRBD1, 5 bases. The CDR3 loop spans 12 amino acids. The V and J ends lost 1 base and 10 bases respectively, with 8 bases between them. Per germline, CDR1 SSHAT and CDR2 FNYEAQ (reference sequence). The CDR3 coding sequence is TGTGCCAGCAGCTTAGACCAGGGAGAGCAGTTCTTC. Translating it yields CASSLDQGEQFF.

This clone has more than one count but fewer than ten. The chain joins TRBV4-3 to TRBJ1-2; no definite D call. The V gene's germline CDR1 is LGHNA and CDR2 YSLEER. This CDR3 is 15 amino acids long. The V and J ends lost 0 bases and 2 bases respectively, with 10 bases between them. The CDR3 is CASSQDPAGNYGYTF. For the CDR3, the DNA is TGCGCCAGCAGCCAAGATCCGGCCGGGAACTATGGCTACACCTTC.